The sequence of this T cell receptor (beta chain) was determined in a study of T-cell reconstitution after alpha-beta-depleted transplantation in children. Germline V lookup: CDR1 MNHEY, CDR2 SMNVEV (reference sequence). The CDR3 is 14 amino acids. Deletions cut 3 bases from V and 5 bases from J, with 14 bases between. Preparation of the TCRbeta library used unique molecular identifiers. TCRdb re-called the PCR reads with MiXCR, one entry per CDR3 protein. This table holds some 340,000 distinct CDR3 sequences, approximately 10% found once. The source was PBMCs from the stem cell graft donor, collected from the stem cell graft. The receptor was derived from a human donor who donated a stem cell graft to a child with acute lymphoblastic leukemia. The chain carries TRBV27 and TRBJ2-7; the D is unclear. The CDR3 DNA reads as TGTGCCAGCAGTTTGTACCTCGCGACGAACGAGCAGTACTTC. It codes for CASSLYLATNEQYF.